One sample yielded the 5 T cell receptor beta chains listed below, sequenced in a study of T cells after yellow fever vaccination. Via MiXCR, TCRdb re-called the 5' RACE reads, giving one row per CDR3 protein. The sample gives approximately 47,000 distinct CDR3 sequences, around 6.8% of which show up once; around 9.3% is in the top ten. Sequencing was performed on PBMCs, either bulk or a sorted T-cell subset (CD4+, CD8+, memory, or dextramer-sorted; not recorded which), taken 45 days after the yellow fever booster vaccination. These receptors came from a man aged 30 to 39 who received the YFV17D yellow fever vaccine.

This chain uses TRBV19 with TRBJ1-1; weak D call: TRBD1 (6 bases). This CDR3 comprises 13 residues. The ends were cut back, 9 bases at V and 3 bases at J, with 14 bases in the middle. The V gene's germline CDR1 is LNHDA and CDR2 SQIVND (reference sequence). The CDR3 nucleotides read TGTGCCAGCCGTAGGGGGACGGACACTGAAGCTTTCTTT. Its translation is CASRRGTDTEAFF.

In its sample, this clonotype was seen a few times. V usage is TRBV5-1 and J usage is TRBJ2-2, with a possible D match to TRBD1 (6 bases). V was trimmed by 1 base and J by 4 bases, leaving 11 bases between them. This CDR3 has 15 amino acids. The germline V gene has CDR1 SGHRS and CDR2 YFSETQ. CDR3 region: CASSLTQGVTGELFF. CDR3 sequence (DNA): TGCGCCAGCAGCTTGACACAGGGTGTCACCGGGGAGCTGTTTTTT.

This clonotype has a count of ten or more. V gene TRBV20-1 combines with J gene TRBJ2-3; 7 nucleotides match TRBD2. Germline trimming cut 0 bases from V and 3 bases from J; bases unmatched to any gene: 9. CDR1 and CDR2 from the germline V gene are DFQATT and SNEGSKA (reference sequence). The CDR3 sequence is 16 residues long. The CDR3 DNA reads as TGCAGTGCTAGAGAACCCCTAGGGAGGGGAACAGATACGCAGTATTTT. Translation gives CSAREPLGRGTDTQYF.

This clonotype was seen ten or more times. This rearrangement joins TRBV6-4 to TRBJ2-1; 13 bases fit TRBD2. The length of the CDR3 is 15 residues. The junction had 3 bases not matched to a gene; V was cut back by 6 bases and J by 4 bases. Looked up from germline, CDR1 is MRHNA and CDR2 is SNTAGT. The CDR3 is CASSQLAGGYNEQFF. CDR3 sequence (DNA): TGTGCCAGCAGCCAACTAGCGGGAGGGTACAATGAGCAGTTCTTC.

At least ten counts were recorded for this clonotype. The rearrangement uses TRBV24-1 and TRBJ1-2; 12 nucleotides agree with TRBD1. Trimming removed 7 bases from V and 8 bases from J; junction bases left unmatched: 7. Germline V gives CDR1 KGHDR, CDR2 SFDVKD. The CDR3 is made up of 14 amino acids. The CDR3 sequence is CATRGTGGVEGYTF. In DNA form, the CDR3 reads TGTGCCACCAGGGGGACAGGGGGCGTCGAAGGCTACACCTTC.